The entry that follows covers one T cell receptor (beta chain) sequence. The protocol was immunoSEQ multiplex PCR, while the TCRdb copy is restricted to in-frame clones and leaves out a portion. The data show about 300,000 clones, with 86% seen just once and around 1.5% held by the top ten. The data were taken from a study of blood T cell repertoires in COVID-19. The CDR3 has 14 residues. CDR1 and CDR2 from the germline V gene are MNHEY and SVGAGI. The V and J ends lost 11 bases and 2 bases, in that order; junction bases with no gene match: 9. This receptor was obtained from a woman aged 45 to 65 with acute or convalescent COVID-19. Sequenced: peripheral blood. V and J are TRBV6-5 and TRBJ2-7; 10 bases are shared with TRBD2. For the CDR3, the DNA is TGTGCCTCCAACCGAGCGGGAGGGGCCTACGAGCAGTACTTC. Amino acids: CASNRAGGAYEQYF.